Given below is one TCR beta chain in context. Its antigen is not known. The table came from immunoSEQ multiplex PCR; TCRdb's copy has only in-frame clones and leaves some out. The sample holds about 35,000 clones, about four fifths seen once. The data are from a study of T cells in narcolepsy. Background on the study: Patients with NT1 or NT2 and healthy control donors were enrolled.

Findings and limits, study-wide: Reportedly, autoreactive clonotypes were serially detected in patients' blood but not controls'. Same-patient CSF and blood CD4+ T cell clonotypes included HCRT-specific and TRIB2-specific autoreactive ones. Some memory CD4+ repertoires had no autoreactive clone sequences.

The germline gives CDR1 MNHNS, CDR2 SASEGT. This CDR3 contains 15 residues. J is TRBJ2-7 and V is TRBV6-1, with 7 bases fitting TRBD2. This clonotype originated in a human donor in good health. The sequencing input was memory (CD45RA-) CD4+ T cells from blood. The CDR3 is CVSRGEGSGQHEQYF. In nucleotides, the CDR3 is TGTGTCAGTAGAGGCGAGGGTAGCGGGCAACACGAGCAGTACTTC.